The present T cell receptor (beta chain) was sequenced within a study of blood T cell repertoires in COVID-19. Study context: Samples came from the United States, Italy and Spain, spanning acute and convalescent COVID-19. In each case, the material was cDNA or gDNA derived from T cells, B-cell-depleted T cells, or PBMCs.

In the study's own analysis: How many nucleated cells were present was estimated from reference gene primer amplification. Profiling relied on immunoSEQ multiplex PCR, and the TCRdb table lists in-frame clones only, not all of them. V and J calls and clone size follow that table, whereas D and trimming were derived from the DNA. The sample has around 12,000 clones, about 89% seen once; the top ten hold around 22%. CDR3 length equals 15 residues. Trimming removed 6 bases from V and 9 bases from J; junction bases left unmatched: 13. Germline CDR1 and CDR2: LGHNT and FRNRAP. The V gene is TRBV12-5, the J gene TRBJ1-5, with 8 bases matching TRBD1. The receptor was isolated from a woman in her sixties or seventies with active COVID-19. Source material: peripheral blood. The CDR3 nucleotides are TGTGCTAGTGGAACGGGACAGGAGGTAATGGGGCCCCAGCATTTT. This encodes CASGTGQEVMGPQHF. The complete variable domain, with remaining parts taken from reference TRBV12-5 and TRBJ1-5, reads DARVTQTPRHKVTEMGQEVTMRCQPILGHNTVFWYRQTMMQGLELLAYFRNRAPLDDSGMPKDRFSAEMPDATLATLKIQPSEPRDSAVYFCASGTGQEVMGPQHFGDGTRLSIL.